These 30 T cell receptor beta chains share one sample of origin, sequenced in a study of blood T cells in healthy people across ages. Through a sample-barcoded 5' primer and a J-beta primer mix, a second PCR was run for about 7 to 12 cycles. In TCRdb, the 5' RACE reads were re-called with MiXCR into one record per CDR3 protein. This sample has some 690,000 distinct CDR3 sequences, with 22% found just once. Material: blood. The source of these receptors is a man between 65 and 80 years old in good health.

The chain has TRBV29-1 and TRBJ1-4; tentative D call: TRBD1 (6 bases). Germline values: CDR1 SQVTM, CDR2 ANQGSEA. Trimming shortened V by 6 bases and J by 16 bases, and 15 bases separated the two germline ends. The length of the CDR3 is 10 residues. The CDR3 loop reads CSVLGAVWFF. CDR3 sequence (DNA): TGCAGCGTGTTGGGGGCAGTATGGTTTTTT. Complete variable domain (other parts from reference TRBV29-1 and TRBJ1-4): SAVISQKPSRDICQRGTSLTIQCQVDSQVTMMFWYRQQPGQSLTLIATANQGSEATYESGFVIDKFPISRPNLTFSTLTVSNMSPEDSSIYLCSVLGAVWFFGSGTQLSVL.

Worth noting for this clonotype: An end of the junction differs from the germline gene, which may be a read error. The chain employs TRBV20-1 and TRBJ1-1; perhaps TRBD1 as D (6 bases). The CDR3 runs to 14 residues. Germline V lookup: CDR1 DFQATT, CDR2 SNEGSKA (reference sequence). The CDR3 region is CSAKDGGRNTEPFF. The CDR3 DNA is TGCAGTGCTAAGGACGGGGGGCGGAACACTGAACCTTTCTTT.

The chain recombines TRBV18 with TRBJ2-5; D perhaps matches TRBD1 (5 bases). V shed 3 bases and J shed 3 bases, with 17 bases lying between them. CDR1 and CDR2 (germline): KGHSH, LQKENI. The CDR3 contains 16 residues. DNA for the CDR3: TGTGCCAGCTCACCCCCGACAGAAATACCTAAAGAGACCCAGTACTTC. This sequence encodes CASSPPTEIPKETQYF.

This clonotype appeared a few times. CDR3 in amino acids: CASSSGQGIEKLFF. In DNA form, the CDR3 reads TGTGCCAGCAGTTCGGGACAGGGAATCGAAAAACTGTTTTTT. The chain links TRBV28 to TRBJ1-4; 9 positions agree with TRBD1. The V gene end was trimmed by 4 bases and the J gene end by 8 bases; junction bases not matched to a gene: 5. Germline lookup yields CDR1 MDHEN and CDR2 SYDVKM. CDR3 length equals 14 residues.

This clonotype was recorded a few times. The V and J genes are TRBV7-2 and TRBJ2-5; D uncertain. V lost 2 bases, J lost 5 bases, and 9 bases lay in between. Germline V gives CDR1 SGHTA, CDR2 FQGNSA. CDR3 size: 13 residues. The CDR3 region has the DNA TGTGCCAGCAGCTTATTACTCAAGGAGACCCAGTACTTC. Encoded protein: CASSLLLKETQYF.

The chain uses TRBV28 and TRBJ2-7; 8 positions agree with TRBD1. The germline V gene has CDR1 MDHEN and CDR2 SYDVKM. This CDR3 contains 15 residues. The V and J ends lost 2 bases and 5 bases, in that order; junction bases with no gene match: 8. CDR3 DNA: TGTGCCAGCAGTTTAGTAACAGGGGGTAATCACGAGCAGTACTTC. It is translated as CASSLVTGGNHEQYF.

This clonotype was counted only a few times. V usage is TRBV6-1 and J usage is TRBJ2-5, with 9 bases matching TRBD2. CDR1 and CDR2 from the germline V gene are MNHNS and SASEGT. J was trimmed by 0 bases and V by 10 bases; bases with no gene match: 12. CDR3 length: 16 amino acids. CDR3 nucleotide sequence: TGTGCCACCGTTTCGGCTAGCGGGGACCACCAAGAGACCCAGTACTTC. Translated, it gives CATVSASGDHQETQYF.

This clonotype was seen a handful of times. The genes are TRBV12-3 or TRBV12-4 and TRBJ2-2; TRBD1 agrees at 9 bases. V was clipped by 6 bases and J by 3 bases; unmatched bases: 17. The CDR3 runs to 19 residues. The CDR3 here is CASSHGTGWLQRDTGELFF. CDR3 sequence (DNA): TGTGCCAGCAGCCACGGGACAGGGTGGTTGCAGAGGGACACCGGGGAGCTGTTTTTT.

This chain links TRBV18 with TRBJ1-5; TRBD1 aligns across 11 bases. The V and J ends lost 2 bases and 7 bases, in that order; junction bases with no gene match: 4. This CDR3 has 15 residues. The V gene's germline CDR1 is KGHSH and CDR2 LQKENI. The CDR3 protein is CASSPEGQGEQPQHF. DNA of the CDR3: TGTGCCAGCTCACCAGAGGGACAGGGGGAACAGCCCCAGCATTTT.

This chain uses TRBV6-5 with TRBJ1-4; the match to TRBD1 covers 9 bases. CDR1 MNHEY and CDR2 SVGAGI come from the germline V gene. The CDR3 runs 15 residues. Trimming at V came to 6 bases and at J to 5 bases, leaving 7 bases not matched to a gene. CDR3 protein: CASRQGTGRNEKLFF. CDR3 sequence (DNA): TGTGCCAGCAGACAAGGGACAGGGAGAAATGAAAAACTGTTTTTT.

V is TRBV19 and J is TRBJ2-7, with unresolved D. Germline V lookup: CDR1 LNHDA, CDR2 SQIVND (reference sequence). The CDR3 runs 16 residues. Trimming shortened V by 3 bases and J by 1 base, and 16 bases separated the two germline ends. CDR3 region: CASSISDKGWSYEQYF. The CDR3 DNA is TGTGCCAGTAGTATCTCCGACAAGGGTTGGTCCTACGAGCAGTACTTC.

The chain is built from TRBV5-1 and TRBJ1-5; D not certain. The CDR3 consists of 13 residues. V lost 10 bases to trimming and J lost 3 bases, with 14 bases between them. The germline V gene encodes CDR1 SGHRS and CDR2 YFSETQ. The CDR3 DNA reads as TGCGCCGGAAAGAGGATTACCAATCAGCCCCAGCATTTT. It is translated as CAGKRITNQPQHF.

The chain links TRBV6-2 or TRBV6-3 to TRBJ2-7; tentatively, D is TRBD2 (6 bases). The germline V gene has CDR1 MNHEY and CDR2 SVGEGT. This CDR3 has 16 residues. Trimming removed 5 bases from V and 4 bases from J, with 21 bases in between. The CDR3 loop is CASSRNRDSTFYEQYV. CDR3 nucleotides: TGTGCCAGCAGTCGAAACCGGGACTCGACGTTTTACGAGCAGTACGTC.

This clonotype appeared many times. The chain employs TRBV12-3 or TRBV12-4 and TRBJ2-3, with 8 bases identical to TRBD1. The CDR3 is 15 residues long. The ends lost 1 base at V and 4 bases at J; junction bases unmatched: 4. The CDR3 coding sequence is TGTGCCAGCAGTTTAGGGACAGGGTTTCCAGATACGCAGTATTTT. Its protein product is CASSLGTGFPDTQYF.

This sequence joins TRBV29-1 and TRBJ2-7; D may be TRBD1 or TRBD2 (5 bases each). Trimming cost V 6 bases and J 2 bases, with 11 bases left between them. Germline-derived CDR1 and CDR2 are SQVTM and ANQGSEA. The CDR3 spans 12 residues. The CDR3 DNA reads as TGCAGCGTGGGGGACGGAACCTACGAGCAGTACGTC. Amino acids: CSVGDGTYEQYV.

This clonotype has more than one count but fewer than ten. J is TRBJ2-2 and V is TRBV2; D perhaps matches TRBD2 (5 bases). CDR1 is SNHLY, CDR2 FYNNEI, per germline. The CDR3 contains 15 residues. V lost 2 bases, J lost 3 bases, and 10 bases lay in between. The CDR3 DNA reads as TGTGCCAGCAGTGAACGGTCGGGATACACCGGGGAGCTGTTTTTT. Translated, it gives CASSERSGYTGELFF. The variable domain in full, with the rest retrieved from reference TRBV2 and TRBJ2-2, is EPEVTQTPSHQVTQMGQEVILRCVPISNHLYFYWYRQILGQKVEFLVSFYNNEISEKSEIFDDQFSVERPDGSNFTLKIRSTKLEDSAMYFCASSERSGYTGELFFGEGSRLTVL.

This clonotype was counted a few times. The V gene is TRBV7-9, the J gene TRBJ2-3; 10 bases align to TRBD2. The V gene end was trimmed by 4 bases and the J gene end by 0 bases; junction bases not matched to a gene: 7. The CDR3 consists of 17 residues. Germline CDR1 SEHNR, CDR2 FQNEAQ (reference sequence). CDR3 in DNA: TGTGCCAGCAGCTCTCCGGGACTAGCGCTAAGCACAGATACGCAGTATTTT. Its translation: CASSSPGLALSTDTQYF.

This clonotype has more than one count but fewer than ten. The chain employs TRBV14 and TRBJ2-5; D is possibly TRBD2 (5 bases). Germline-derived CDR1 and CDR2 are SGHDN and FVKESK. The CDR3 sequence is 17 residues long. Deletions cut 1 base from V and 0 bases from J, with 15 bases between. CDR3: CASSQVSFRGYQETQYF. The CDR3 DNA reads TGTGCCAGCAGCCAAGTTTCTTTTAGAGGGTACCAAGAGACCCAGTACTTC.

This clonotype has only a few counts. The CDR3 sequence: CASSLGGESGGYTF. CDR3 nucleotide sequence: TGCGCCAGCAGCTTGGGAGGGGAGAGCGGTGGCTACACCTTC. The rearrangement links TRBV5-1 to TRBJ1-2; a weak D match, TRBD1 (5 bases). The CDR3 extends over 14 amino acids. Trimming left V 0 bases short and J 7 bases short, with 13 bases between. Germline V gives CDR1 SGHRS, CDR2 YFSETQ.

The chain combines TRBV7-9 with TRBJ2-5; D remains unclear. The germline gives CDR1 SEHNR, CDR2 FQNEAQ (reference sequence). This CDR3 spans 14 amino acids. The V end lost 1 base, the J end lost 5 bases, and 11 bases lay between the germline ends. The CDR3 reads CASSLVGVWETQYF. CDR3 nucleotides: TGTGCCAGCAGCTTAGTTGGGGTGTGGGAGACCCAGTACTTC.

This rearrangement joins TRBV12-3 or TRBV12-4 to TRBJ1-2, with a weak D call TRBD1 (5 bases). V lost 5 bases to trimming and J lost 7 bases, with 11 bases between them. CDR3 length equals 12 residues. In DNA form, the CDR3 reads TGTGCCAGCAGTGGCCGACAGATTGGCTACACCTTC. Encoded protein: CASSGRQIGYTF.

J is TRBJ1-2 and V is TRBV6-5; no clear D gene. V lost 4 bases, J lost 0 bases, and 12 bases lay in between. This CDR3 is built from 15 residues. CDR1 and CDR2 (germline): MNHEY, SVGAGI. This chain's CDR3 is CASSSPRKSNYGYTF. CDR3 nucleotide sequence: TGTGCCAGCAGTTCTCCTCGGAAGTCTAACTATGGCTACACCTTC.

Ten or more counts support this clonotype. This chain connects TRBV20-1 to TRBJ2-3, with 12 bases matching TRBD2. The V segment lost 3 bases and the J segment 2 bases; nucleotides outside the gene matches: 6. The CDR3 contains 16 residues. Germline V CDR1 and CDR2: DFQATT, SNEGSKA (reference sequence). The CDR3, as DNA: TGCAGTGCTAGTTTGACTAGCGGGGGCATCACAGATACGCAGTATTTT. Amino acid sequence: CSASLTSGGITDTQYF.

In its sample, this clonotype was seen a few times. The V and J genes are TRBV14 and TRBJ1-2; tentatively, D is TRBD1 (6 bases). This CDR3 comprises 13 residues. V lost 1 base, J lost 8 bases, and 11 bases lay in between. Germline CDR1 and CDR2: SGHDN and FVKESK. The CDR3 region is CASSQGQVEGYTF. CDR3 bases: TGTGCCAGCAGCCAAGGACAGGTAGAAGGCTACACCTTC.

The rearrangement links TRBV20-1 to TRBJ2-5; tentative D call: TRBD1 (5 bases). The J call may be in error: the DNA end matches TRBJ2-7 better. CDR1 DFQATT and CDR2 SNEGSKA come from the germline V gene (reference sequence). The CDR3 has 13 residues. The CDR3: CSARDLGAYEQYF. The CDR3 coding sequence is TGCAGTGCTAGAGATCTAGGGGCGTACGAGCAGTACTTC.

In this sample, this clonotype turned up many times. The V call is TRBV29-1, the J call TRBJ2-1; 7 nucleotides agree with TRBD1. The CDR3 totals 11 residues. Germline V CDR1 and CDR2: SQVTM, ANQGSEA. CDR3 coding DNA: TGCAGTGCCAGGGACAGTAATGAGCAGTTCTTC. It is translated as CSARDSNEQFF.

This clonotype was picked up a small number of times. The chain links TRBV5-5 to TRBJ1-2, with 8 positions matching TRBD1. The V gene end was trimmed by 4 bases and the J gene end by 3 bases; junction bases not matched to a gene: 11. The germline V gene has CDR1 SGHKS and CDR2 YYEKEE (reference sequence). This CDR3 region has 16 residues. The CDR3 protein is CASSGDRTGSDYGYTF. The CDR3 nucleotides read TGTGCCAGCAGCGGCGACAGGACAGGGTCGGACTATGGCTACACCTTC.

This clonotype was seen repeatedly, ten times or more. The genes are TRBV25-1 and TRBJ1-4, with a possible D match to TRBD1 (5 bases). The V and J ends lost 7 bases and 11 bases respectively, with 8 bases between them. Germline lookup yields CDR1 MGHDK and CDR2 SYGVNS. The CDR3 spans 10 residues. The CDR3 DNA sequence: TGTGCCAGCATGGGACGGAAACTGTTTTTT. This encodes CASMGRKLFF.

This rearrangement joins TRBV5-1 to TRBJ2-5; 9 nucleotides align to TRBD1. Unmatched junction bases numbered 7, after V lost 4 bases and J lost 0 bases. The germline V gene has CDR1 SGHRS and CDR2 YFSETQ. The CDR3 length is 16 residues. The CDR3 loop reads CASSTGTGIYQETQYF. DNA for the CDR3: TGCGCCAGCAGCACCGGGACAGGGATCTACCAAGAGACCCAGTACTTC.

The chain recombines TRBV5-1 with TRBJ2-3, with 9 nucleotides matching TRBD1. V lost 3 bases and J lost 2; bases outside the gene matches: 7. The CDR3 runs to 16 residues. CDR1 and CDR2 (germline): SGHRS, YFSETQ. CDR3 coding DNA: TGCGCCAGCAGCTACCGGGACAGGGCTTACACAGATACGCAGTATTTT. Translation gives CASSYRDRAYTDTQYF.